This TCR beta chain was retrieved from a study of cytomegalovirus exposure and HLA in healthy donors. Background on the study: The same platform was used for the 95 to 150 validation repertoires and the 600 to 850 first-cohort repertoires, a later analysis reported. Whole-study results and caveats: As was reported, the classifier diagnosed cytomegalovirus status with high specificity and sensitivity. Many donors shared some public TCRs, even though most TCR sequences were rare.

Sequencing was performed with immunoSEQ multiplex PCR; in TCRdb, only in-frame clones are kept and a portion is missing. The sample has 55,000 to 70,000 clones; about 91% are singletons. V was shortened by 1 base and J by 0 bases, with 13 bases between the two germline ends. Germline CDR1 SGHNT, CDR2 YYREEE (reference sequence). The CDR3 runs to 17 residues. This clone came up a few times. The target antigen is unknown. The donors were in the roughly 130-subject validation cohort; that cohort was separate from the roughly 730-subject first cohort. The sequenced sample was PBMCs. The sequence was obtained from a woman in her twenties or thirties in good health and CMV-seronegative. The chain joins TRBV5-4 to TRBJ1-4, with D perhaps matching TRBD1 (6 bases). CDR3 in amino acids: CASSLLSGEATNEKLFF. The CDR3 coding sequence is TGTGCCAGCAGCTTGTTGTCAGGGGAAGCAACTAATGAAAAACTGTTTTTT.